This note documents a single T cell receptor beta chain sequence. Sequencing used immunoSEQ multiplex PCR; TCRdb keeps in-frame clones, though not all of them. Found here are around 500,000 clones, about 85% of them singletons; the top ten hold 13%. The V gene's germline CDR1 is SEHNR and CDR2 FQNEAQ (reference sequence). Trimming removed 6 bases at V and 3 bases at J, with 12 bases between. The CDR3 length is 13 residues. These data are taken from a study of shared clonotypes between healthy human individuals. The J gene is TRBJ2-7, the V gene TRBV7-9; either TRBD1 or TRBD2 may supply D (5 bases each). The source of this sequence is a woman aged 40 to 49 in good health. Some clones in this sample may be carry-over from other donors' samples. Sample: PBMCs. CDR3 nucleotides: TGTGCCAGCAGTCCCGGGACCGACTACGAGCAGTACTTC. It yields the protein CASSPGTDYEQYF.